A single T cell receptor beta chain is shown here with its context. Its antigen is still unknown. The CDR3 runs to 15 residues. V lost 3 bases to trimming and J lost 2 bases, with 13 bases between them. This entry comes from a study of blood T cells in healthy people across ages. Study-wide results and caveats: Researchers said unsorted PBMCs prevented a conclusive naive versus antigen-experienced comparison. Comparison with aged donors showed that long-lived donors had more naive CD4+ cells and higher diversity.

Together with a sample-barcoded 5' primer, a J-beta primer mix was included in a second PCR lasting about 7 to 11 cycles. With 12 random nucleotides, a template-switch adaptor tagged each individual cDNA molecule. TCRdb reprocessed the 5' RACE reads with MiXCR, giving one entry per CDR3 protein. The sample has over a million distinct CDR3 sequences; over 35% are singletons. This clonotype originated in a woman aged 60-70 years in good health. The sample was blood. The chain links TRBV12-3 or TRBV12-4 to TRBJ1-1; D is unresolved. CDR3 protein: CASSLPGALNTEAFF. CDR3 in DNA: TGTGCCAGCAGTTTGCCTGGCGCTCTTAACACTGAAGCTTTCTTT.